The 29 T cell receptor beta chains below were found in one sample sequenced in a study of T cells in Graves' hyperthyroidism and ophthalmopathy. It was RNA transcripts that yielded the amplified TCR beta CDR3 regions. The HTBI set primed first-round TCR CDR3 RT-PCR. TCRdb independently ran MiXCR on the multiplex PCR reads; one entry per CDR3 protein. The sample has 700,000 to 850,000 distinct CDR3 sequences, around 40% seen once; the top ten hold around 31%. Sequenced: blood. All receptors derive from a woman aged 40 to 49 with Graves' hyperthyroidism.

This clonotype turned up a few times. Compared with germline, one end of the junction differs, possibly owing to a read error. J is TRBJ1-2 and V is TRBV5-8; perhaps TRBD1 as D (5 bases). The CDR3 totals 14 residues. The germline V gene has CDR1 SGHTS and CDR2 YDEGEE. The CDR3 reads CASTLRGLGNGYTF. The CDR3 coding sequence is TGTGCCAGCACCTTGCGGGGCCTTGGGAATGGCTACACCTTC.

This clonotype was recorded a few times. The J gene is TRBJ1-1, the V gene TRBV7-2; D is undetermined. From germline, CDR1 is SGHTA and CDR2 FQGNSA. The CDR3 length is 12 residues. The V end was cut by 5 bases, the J end by 8 bases, with 12 bases between. CDR3: CASSPVGLEAFF. In DNA form, the CDR3 reads TGTGCCAGCAGCCCTGTGGGCTTAGAAGCTTTCTTT.

V gene TRBV10-3 combines with J gene TRBJ2-7; 8 bases map to TRBD2. The CDR3 loop spans 15 amino acids. Germline values: CDR1 ENHRY, CDR2 SYGVKD. The CDR3 region has the DNA TGTACCAGCAGACCCAGACTAGCGCCAACCTACGAGCAGTACTTC. Encoded protein: CTSRPRLAPTYEQYF.

This clonotype came up a few times. The V gene is TRBV19, the J gene TRBJ1-1; unclear D gene. The CDR3 extends over 14 amino acids. Germline CDR1 and CDR2: LNHDA and SQIVND (reference sequence). The ends were cut back, 6 bases at V and 9 bases at J, with 20 bases in the middle. The DNA of the CDR3 is TGTGCCAGTAGGGCCCACCGGCAGACCGAAAAAGCTTTCTTT. Encoded protein: CASRAHRQTEKAFF.

This chain uses TRBV7-3 with TRBJ2-7; TRBD2 is a possible D gene (6 bases). This CDR3 contains 16 residues. The germline gives CDR1 SGHTA, CDR2 FQGTGA. V lost 1 base to trimming and J lost 3 bases, with 16 bases between them. Here the CDR3 reads CASSLSPASGGYEQYF. The CDR3 DNA reads TGTGCCAGCAGCTTAAGCCCAGCGTCCGGGGGCTACGAGCAGTACTTC. The complete variable domain, with remaining parts taken from reference TRBV7-3 and TRBJ2-7, reads GAGVSQTPSNKVTEKGKYVELRCDPISGHTALYWYRQSLGQGPEFLIYFQGTGAADDSGLPNDRFFAVRPEGSVSTLKIQRTERGDSAVYLCASSLSPASGGYEQYFGPGTRLTVT.

The table lists this clonotype with a few counts. The chain carries TRBV6-1 and TRBJ2-7; no clear D gene. The CDR3 totals 15 residues. V was shortened by 6 bases and J by 0 bases, with 15 bases between the two germline ends. From germline, CDR1 is MNHNS and CDR2 SASEGT. CDR3 DNA sequence: TGTGCCAGCAGCCTAACACAGCTCAGCTCCTACGAGCAGTACTTC. Translated: CASSLTQLSSYEQYF.

This rearrangement joins TRBV24-1 to TRBJ1-1, with 8 bases fitting TRBD1. After removal of 5 bases from V and 8 bases from J, the junction contained 6 bases not matched to a gene. CDR3 length equals 13 residues. Germline V gene lookup returns CDR1 KGHDR and CDR2 SFDVKD. CDR3 amino acids: CATSGSTGDEAFF. CDR3 sequence (DNA): TGTGCCACCAGTGGCTCGACAGGGGACGAAGCTTTCTTT.

This clonotype was counted at least ten times. This chain links TRBV6-5 with TRBJ2-5; 13 bases are shared with TRBD2. The V segment lost 4 bases and the J segment 12 bases; nucleotides outside the gene matches: 2. There are 12 residues in the CDR3. The germline gives CDR1 MNHEY, CDR2 SVGAGI. CDR3 amino acids: CASSSGLAGKYF. The CDR3, as DNA: TGTGCCAGCAGTTCGGGACTAGCGGGGAAGTACTTC.

This clonotype is a singleton in its sample. The genes are TRBV29-1 and TRBJ2-5; D is unclear. The CDR3 runs to 11 residues. Trimming left V 8 bases short and J 3 bases short, with 10 bases between. Germline V gives CDR1 SQVTM, CDR2 ANQGSEA. CDR3 nucleotide sequence: TGCAGCTTAGGTGGCAAAGAGACCCAGTACTTC. This encodes CSLGGKETQYF.

In its sample, this clonotype was seen many times. The CDR3 region is CASSPGTDGELFF. The CDR3 DNA reads as TGTGCCAGCAGCCCTGGGACGGACGGGGAGCTGTTTTTT. This chain joins TRBV7-3 and TRBJ2-2; D assignment may be TRBD1 or TRBD2 (5 bases each). The CDR3 is 13 amino acids. Trimming took 5 bases from V and 7 from J, leaving 11 bases between them. From germline, CDR1 is SGHTA and CDR2 FQGTGA. Variable domain in full (rest from reference TRBV7-3 and TRBJ2-2): GAGVSQTPSNKVTEKGKYVELRCDPISGHTALYWYRQSLGQGPEFLIYFQGTGAADDSGLPNDRFFAVRPEGSVSTLKIQRTERGDSAVYLCASSPGTDGELFFGEGSRLTVL.

This clonotype was seen only a few times. This chain joins TRBV6-5 and TRBJ1-2; D is unresolved. The CDR3 totals 13 residues. Trimming shortened V by 7 bases and J by 4 bases, and 13 bases separated the two germline ends. Germline CDR1 is MNHEY and CDR2 is SVGAGI. This chain's CDR3 is CASTPARTYGYTF. The CDR3 DNA reads as TGTGCCAGCACCCCCGCACGGACCTATGGCTACACCTTC.

The CDR3 DNA sequence: TGTGCCAGCAGCTTAGCGCAGAACAGGGGGATTCCCTACGAGCAGTACTTC. This codes for CASSLAQNRGIPYEQYF. The chain carries TRBV7-2 and TRBJ2-7, with 8 bases lining up with TRBD1. CDR3 length equals 17 residues. CDR1 is SGHTA, CDR2 FQGNSA, per germline. V gave up 0 bases and J gave up 2 bases; unmatched junction bases: 9.

This clonotype was seen ten or more times. V usage is TRBV2 and J usage is TRBJ1-2; D call uncertain. Trimming cost V 3 bases and J 8 bases, with 4 bases left between them. CDR1 is SNHLY, CDR2 FYNNEI, per germline. The CDR3 runs to 10 residues. CDR3 loop: CASSDSGYTF. CDR3 sequence (DNA): TGTGCCAGCAGTGACAGCGGCTACACCTTC.

To note about this clonotype: At one end the junction does not follow the germline gene, possibly because of a read error. The chain employs TRBV10-3 and TRBJ1-2; perhaps TRBD1 as D (5 bases). The CDR3 spans 17 residues. CDR1 is ENHRY, CDR2 SYGVKD, per germline. The CDR3 nucleotides read TGTGCCAGCAGTTACACCCTCGGGACGAGGGGCTACGGTGGCTACACCTTC. Translated: CASSYTLGTRGYGGYTF.

This clonotype was observed at least ten times. The chain has TRBV7-6 and TRBJ1-6; no reliable D call. The CDR3 consists of 16 residues. Germline CDR1 and CDR2: SGHVS and FNYEAQ. Trimming pared 5 bases from V and 6 bases from J, leaving 17 bases between. The CDR3 DNA reads as TGTGCCAGCAGCCCTTCCCCGGCAGACACTAATTCACCCCTCCACTTT. It specifies CASSPSPADTNSPLHF.

In this sample, this clonotype turned up once. The chain uses TRBV10-3 and TRBJ1-1, with no clear D. This CDR3 spans 13 amino acids. Germline V gene data show CDR1 as ENHRY and CDR2 as SYGVKD. Trimming left V 5 bases short and J 1 base short, with 8 bases between. Here the CDR3 DNA reads TGTGCCATCAGTTACGGGCAGAACACTGAAGCTTTCTTT. Amino acid sequence: CAISYGQNTEAFF.

The rearrangement joins TRBV12-3 or TRBV12-4 to TRBJ1-5; 7 bases are shared with TRBD1. Trimming took 4 bases from V and 6 from J; bases not matched to a gene: 9. The CDR3 contains 15 residues. In DNA, the CDR3 is TGTGCCAGCAGTTATTCCAGGGGGAGTGTTCAGCCCCAGCATTTT. It specifies CASSYSRGSVQPQHF.

This chain uses TRBV7-2 with TRBJ2-5, with 9 bases that match TRBD2. This CDR3 is built from 17 residues. Germline values: CDR1 SGHTA, CDR2 FQGNSA. The trim removed 1 base at V and 2 bases at J, leaving 8 bases unmatched. The CDR3 DNA follows: TGTGCCAGCAGCTTAGATTTCGCGGGGGGGCTACAAGAGACCCAGTACTTC. Translation: CASSLDFAGGLQETQYF.

This rearrangement joins TRBV5-1 to TRBJ2-7, with 7 bases fitting TRBD1. From germline, CDR1 is SGHRS and CDR2 YFSETQ. V gave up 3 bases and J gave up 1 base; unmatched junction bases: 7. The CDR3 extends over 15 amino acids. CDR3 sequence (DNA): TGCGCCAGCAGCTCAACAGGGGTAGGATCCTACGAGCAGTACTTC. Amino acid sequence: CASSSTGVGSYEQYF. Full variable domain (rest looked up from reference TRBV5-1 and TRBJ2-7): KAGVTQTPRYLIKTRGQQVTLSCSPISGHRSVSWYQQTPGQGLQFLFEYFSETQRNKGNFPGRFSGRQFSNSRSEMNVSTLELGDSALYLCASSSTGVGSYEQYFGPGTRLTVT.

This clonotype was counted ten times or more. This chain joins TRBV20-1 and TRBJ1-4; no definite D call. Deletions cut 6 bases from V and 6 bases from J, with 14 bases between. The CDR3 has 13 amino acids. CDR1 is DFQATT and CDR2 is SNEGSKA in the germline V gene (reference sequence). CDR3 sequence: CSAAGSVHEKLFF. CDR3 DNA: TGCAGTGCCGCCGGGAGTGTGCATGAAAAACTGTTTTTT.

This clonotype was observed many times. The DNA of the CDR3 is TGCGCCAGCAGCTCCCCGAGGGCAGGGCAATGGTCCTACGAGCAGTACTTC. Translation gives CASSSPRAGQWSYEQYF. The chain recombines TRBV5-1 with TRBJ2-7; either TRBD1 or TRBD2 may supply D (5 bases each). V was trimmed by 3 bases and J by 1 base, leaving 20 bases between them. Germline V gene data show CDR1 as SGHRS and CDR2 as YFSETQ. CDR3 size: 17 residues.

The chain is built from TRBV20-1 and TRBJ2-5, with D perhaps assigned TRBD1 or TRBD2 (5 bases each). This CDR3 is built from 14 residues. Looked up from germline, CDR1 is DFQATT and CDR2 is SNEGSKA (reference sequence). Between the trimmed V and J ends, which lost 4 bases and 5 bases, there was a span of 17 bases. The CDR3 reads CSAMGLAREETQYF. The CDR3 DNA follows: TGCAGTGCTATGGGGCTAGCAAGGGAGGAGACCCAGTACTTC.

This clonotype appeared many times. The CDR3 nucleotides read TGTGCCAGTAGCGCTTGGACAGGGGGAAACTATGGCTACACCTTC. It is translated as CASSAWTGGNYGYTF. The chain joins TRBV19 to TRBJ1-2; TRBD1 matches at 10 bases. Germline assignment: CDR1 LNHDA and CDR2 SQIVND (reference sequence). There are 15 residues in the CDR3. The V segment lost 6 bases and the J segment 2 bases; nucleotides outside the gene matches: 6.

This clonotype was seen many times. Its ends do not fully match the called genes, so a read error is possible. V is TRBV5-8 and J is TRBJ2-7; TRBD2 agrees at 11 bases. In germline, CDR1 is SGHTS, CDR2 YDEGEE. The CDR3 has 13 amino acids. As DNA, the CDR3 is TGTGCCAGCAGCTTATTGCTAGCGGGAGGTCCCAACTTC. This sequence encodes CASSLLLAGGPNF.

This rearrangement joins TRBV12-3 or TRBV12-4 to TRBJ1-2; the D is unclear. V was shortened by 4 bases and J by 6 bases, with 18 bases between the two germline ends. This CDR3 has 15 residues. The CDR3 spells CASSSPLAGRDGYTF. As DNA, the CDR3 is TGTGCCAGCAGTTCCCCTCTCGCCGGACGGGATGGCTACACCTTC.

Worth noting for this clonotype: The conserved phenylalanine or tryptophan normally closing the CDR3 is absent here, so this likely arose from a read error. This chain joins TRBV6-5 and TRBJ1-1; D unresolved. The CDR3 is 14 amino acids. Trimming shortened V by 0 bases and J by 7 bases, and 12 bases separated the two germline ends. The germline V gene encodes CDR1 MNHEY and CDR2 SVGAGI. CDR3 loop: CASSYSPRLGEAFL. The CDR3 nucleotides are TGTGCCAGCAGTTACTCCCCTCGCCTGGGTGAAGCTTTCCTT.

The chain recombines TRBV4-3 with TRBJ1-4, with TRBD1 matching over 8 bases. The CDR3 length is 16 residues. V shed 0 bases and J 6 bases; nucleotides not matched to a gene: 6. Looked up from germline, CDR1 is LGHNA and CDR2 is YSLEER. The CDR3 reads CASSQDFTGGDEKLFF. Written as DNA, the CDR3 is TGCGCCAGCAGCCAAGACTTTACAGGGGGGGATGAAAAACTGTTTTTT.

The V and J genes are TRBV4-1 and TRBJ2-5; perhaps TRBD2 as D (6 bases). The germline gives CDR1 MGHRA, CDR2 YSYEKL. This CDR3 spans 15 amino acids. V lost 4 bases, J lost 5 bases, and 17 bases lay in between. The CDR3 region has the DNA TGCGCCAGCAGCCCCTTTCGTCTCGGAGGGGAGACCCAGTACTTC. This gives the protein CASSPFRLGGETQYF.

V and J are TRBV5-1 and TRBJ1-6; no reliable D call. Germline V gene sequence: CDR1 SGHRS, CDR2 YFSETQ. The CDR3 is 14 amino acids. V was shortened by 0 bases and J by 9 bases, with 10 bases between the two germline ends. In DNA form, the CDR3 reads TGCGCCAGCAGCTTGGAACAGCGCTCTTCACCCCTCCACTTT. It yields the protein CASSLEQRSSPLHF.